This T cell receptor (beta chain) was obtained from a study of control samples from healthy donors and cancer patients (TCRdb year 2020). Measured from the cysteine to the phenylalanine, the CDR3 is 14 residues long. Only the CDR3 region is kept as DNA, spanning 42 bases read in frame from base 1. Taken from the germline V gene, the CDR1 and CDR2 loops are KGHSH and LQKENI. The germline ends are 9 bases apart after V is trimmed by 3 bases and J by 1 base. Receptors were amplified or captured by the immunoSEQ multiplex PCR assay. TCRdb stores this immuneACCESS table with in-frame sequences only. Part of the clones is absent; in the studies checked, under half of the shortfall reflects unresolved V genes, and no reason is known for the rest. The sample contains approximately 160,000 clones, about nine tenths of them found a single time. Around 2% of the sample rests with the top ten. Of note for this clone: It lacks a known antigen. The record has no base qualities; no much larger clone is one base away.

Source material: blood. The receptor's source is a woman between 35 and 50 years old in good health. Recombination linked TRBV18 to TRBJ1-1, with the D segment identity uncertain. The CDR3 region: CASSPYTSNTEAFF. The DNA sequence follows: TGTGCCAGCTCACCTTATACCTCGAACACTGAAGCTTTCTTT.